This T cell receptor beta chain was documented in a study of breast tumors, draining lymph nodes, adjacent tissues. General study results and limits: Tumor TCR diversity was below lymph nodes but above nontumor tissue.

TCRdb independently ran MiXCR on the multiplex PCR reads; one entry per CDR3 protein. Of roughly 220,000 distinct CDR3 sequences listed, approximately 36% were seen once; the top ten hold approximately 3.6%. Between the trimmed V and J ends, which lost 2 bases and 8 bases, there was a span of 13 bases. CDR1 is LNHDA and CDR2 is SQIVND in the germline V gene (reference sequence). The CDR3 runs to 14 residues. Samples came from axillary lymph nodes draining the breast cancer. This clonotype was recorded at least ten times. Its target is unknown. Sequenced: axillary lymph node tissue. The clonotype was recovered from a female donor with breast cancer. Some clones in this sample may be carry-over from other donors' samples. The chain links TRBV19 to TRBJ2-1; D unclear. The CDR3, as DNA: TGTGCCAGTAGTATAACCCCCAGTACCCATGAGCAGTTCTTC. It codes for CASSITPSTHEQFF.